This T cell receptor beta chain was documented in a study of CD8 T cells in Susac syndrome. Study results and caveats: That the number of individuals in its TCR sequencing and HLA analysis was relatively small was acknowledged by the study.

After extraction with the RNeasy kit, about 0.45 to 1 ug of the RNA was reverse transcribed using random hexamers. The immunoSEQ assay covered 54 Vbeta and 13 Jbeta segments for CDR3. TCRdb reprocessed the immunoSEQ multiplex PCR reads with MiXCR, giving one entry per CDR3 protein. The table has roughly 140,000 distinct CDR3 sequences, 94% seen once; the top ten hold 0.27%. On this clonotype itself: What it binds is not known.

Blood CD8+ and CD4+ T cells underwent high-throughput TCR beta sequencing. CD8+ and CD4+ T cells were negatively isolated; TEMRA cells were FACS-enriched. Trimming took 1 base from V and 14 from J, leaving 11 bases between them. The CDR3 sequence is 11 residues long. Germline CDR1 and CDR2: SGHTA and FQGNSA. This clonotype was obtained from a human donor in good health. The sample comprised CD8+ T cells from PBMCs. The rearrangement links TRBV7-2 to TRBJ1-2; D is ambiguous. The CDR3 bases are TGTGCCAGCAGCTTAGGAGGCGAGTGTACCTTC. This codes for CASSLGGECTF.